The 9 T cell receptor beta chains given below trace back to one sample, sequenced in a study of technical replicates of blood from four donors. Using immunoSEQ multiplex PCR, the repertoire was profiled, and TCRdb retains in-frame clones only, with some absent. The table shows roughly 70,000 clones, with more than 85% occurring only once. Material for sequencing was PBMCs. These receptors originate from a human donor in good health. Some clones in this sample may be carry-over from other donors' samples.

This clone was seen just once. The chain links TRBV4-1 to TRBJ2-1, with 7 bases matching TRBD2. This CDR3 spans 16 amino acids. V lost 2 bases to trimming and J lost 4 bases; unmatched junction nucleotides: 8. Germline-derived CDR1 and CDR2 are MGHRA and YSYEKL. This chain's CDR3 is CASSQFSGPQYNEQFF. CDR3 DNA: TGCGCCAGCAGCCAATTTAGCGGGCCTCAGTACAATGAGCAGTTCTTC.

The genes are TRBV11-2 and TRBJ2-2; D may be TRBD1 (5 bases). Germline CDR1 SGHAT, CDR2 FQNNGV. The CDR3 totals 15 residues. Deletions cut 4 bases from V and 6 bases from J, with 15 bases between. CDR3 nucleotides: TGTGCCAGCAGCTCCCGACAGAAATCCCCCGGGGAGCTGTTTTTT. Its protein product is CASSSRQKSPGELFF.

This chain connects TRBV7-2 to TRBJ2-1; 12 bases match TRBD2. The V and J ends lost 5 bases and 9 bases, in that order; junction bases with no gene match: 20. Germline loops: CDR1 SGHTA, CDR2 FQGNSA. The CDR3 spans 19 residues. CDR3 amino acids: CASSGRGPRLAGEVSEQFF. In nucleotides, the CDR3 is TGTGCCAGCAGCGGCCGTGGGCCGAGACTAGCGGGAGAGGTCAGTGAGCAGTTCTTC.

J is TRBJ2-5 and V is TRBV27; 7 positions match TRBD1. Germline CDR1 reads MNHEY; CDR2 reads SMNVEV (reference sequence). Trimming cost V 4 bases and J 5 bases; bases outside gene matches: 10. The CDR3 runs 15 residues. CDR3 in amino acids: CASSSRTGYWETQYF. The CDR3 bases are TGTGCCAGCAGTTCGCGGACAGGTTACTGGGAGACCCAGTACTTC.

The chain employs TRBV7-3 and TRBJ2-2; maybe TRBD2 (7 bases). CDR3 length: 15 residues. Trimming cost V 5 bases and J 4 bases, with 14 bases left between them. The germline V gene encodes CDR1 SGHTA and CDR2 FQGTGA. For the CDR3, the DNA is TGTGCCAGCAGCCCGTGGGAGGGGGGCACCGGGGAGCTGTTTTTT. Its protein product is CASSPWEGGTGELFF.

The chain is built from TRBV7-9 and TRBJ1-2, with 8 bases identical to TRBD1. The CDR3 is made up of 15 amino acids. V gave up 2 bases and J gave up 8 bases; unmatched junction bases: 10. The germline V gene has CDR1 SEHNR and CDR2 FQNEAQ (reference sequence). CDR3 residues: CASSLSQQGEQGYTF. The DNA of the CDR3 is TGTGCCAGCAGCTTATCCCAACAGGGGGAGCAGGGCTACACCTTC.

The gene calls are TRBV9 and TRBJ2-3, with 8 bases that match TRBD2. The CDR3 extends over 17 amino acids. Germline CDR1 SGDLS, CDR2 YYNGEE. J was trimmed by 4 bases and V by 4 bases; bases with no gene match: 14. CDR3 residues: CASSPRGTGGPPDTQYF. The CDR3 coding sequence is TGTGCCAGCAGCCCACGTGGGACGGGAGGGCCACCAGATACGCAGTATTTT.

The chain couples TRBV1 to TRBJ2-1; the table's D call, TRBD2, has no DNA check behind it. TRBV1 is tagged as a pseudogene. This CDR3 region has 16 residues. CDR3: CTSKGWSGGFYNEQFF. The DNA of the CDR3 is TGCACCAGCAAAGGATGGAGCGGGGGATTCTACAATGAGCAGTTCTTC.

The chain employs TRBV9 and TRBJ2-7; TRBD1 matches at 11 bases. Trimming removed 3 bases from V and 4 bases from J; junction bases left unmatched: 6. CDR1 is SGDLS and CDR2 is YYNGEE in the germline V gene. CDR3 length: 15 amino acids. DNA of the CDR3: TGTGCCAGCAGCGAATGGGGGACAGGGGGTTACGAGCAGTACTTC. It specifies CASSEWGTGGYEQYF.